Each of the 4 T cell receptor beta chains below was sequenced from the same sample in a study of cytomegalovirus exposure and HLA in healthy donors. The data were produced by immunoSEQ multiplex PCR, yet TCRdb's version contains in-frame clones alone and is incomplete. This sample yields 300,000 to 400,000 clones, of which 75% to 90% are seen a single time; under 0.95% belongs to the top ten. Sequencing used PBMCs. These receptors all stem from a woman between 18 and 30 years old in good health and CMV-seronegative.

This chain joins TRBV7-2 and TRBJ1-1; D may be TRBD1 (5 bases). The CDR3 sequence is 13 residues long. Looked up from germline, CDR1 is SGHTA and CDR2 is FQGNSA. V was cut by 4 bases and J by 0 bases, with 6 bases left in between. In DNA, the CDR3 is TGTGCCAGCAGCTCGGGGGTGAACACTGAAGCTTTCTTT. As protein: CASSSGVNTEAFF.

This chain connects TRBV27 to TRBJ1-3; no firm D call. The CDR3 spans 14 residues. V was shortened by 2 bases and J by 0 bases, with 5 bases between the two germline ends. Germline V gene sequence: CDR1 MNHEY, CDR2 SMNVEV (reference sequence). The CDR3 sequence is CASSLKYSGNTIYF. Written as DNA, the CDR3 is TGTGCCAGCAGTTTAAAATACTCTGGAAACACCATATATTTT.

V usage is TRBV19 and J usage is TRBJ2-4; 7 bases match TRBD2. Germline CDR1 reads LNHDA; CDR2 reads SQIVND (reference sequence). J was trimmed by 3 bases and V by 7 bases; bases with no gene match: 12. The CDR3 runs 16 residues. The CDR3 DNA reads TGTGCCAGTATTGGCCGTGGGGGGGGAGGCAAAAACATTCAGTACTTC. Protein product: CASIGRGGGGKNIQYF.

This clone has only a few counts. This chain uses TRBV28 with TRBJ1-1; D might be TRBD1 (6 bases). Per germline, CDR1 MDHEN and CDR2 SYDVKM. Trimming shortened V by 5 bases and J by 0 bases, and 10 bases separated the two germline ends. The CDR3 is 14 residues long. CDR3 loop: CASSIGQLNTEAFF. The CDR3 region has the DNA TGTGCCAGCAGTATCGGACAGCTGAACACTGAAGCTTTCTTT.